Included here is one T cell receptor beta chain sequence, with context. This sample was included in a study of blood T cell repertoires in COVID-19. Study information: Researchers got acute and convalescent COVID-19 samples from the United States, Italy and Spain. T cells, B-cell-depleted T cells, or PBMCs supplied cDNA or gDNA.

Original methodology: Nucleated cell number was recorded as an estimate derived from reference gene primer amplification. Assay used: immunoSEQ multiplex PCR; TCRdb lists only in-frame clones, some missing. V, J and clone size reflect that table, while D and trimming were determined from the DNA. The profile shows some 700,000 clones, about 87% of them singletons. This CDR3 has 15 residues. With 0 bases removed from V and 3 bases from J, the gap between germline ends came to 9 bases. CDR1 is SGHDT, CDR2 YYEEEE, per germline. V and J are TRBV5-6 and TRBJ2-2; no firm D call. The source is a woman aged 18-29 years with acute or convalescent COVID-19. The sequenced sample was peripheral blood. The CDR3 loop reads CASSLAAPYTGELFF. The CDR3 coding sequence is TGTGCCAGCAGCTTGGCCGCGCCTTACACCGGGGAGCTGTTTTTT.